One sample yielded the 2 T cell receptor beta chains listed below, sequenced in a study of early T cells in non-severe SARS-CoV-2 infection. TCRdb recomputed calls from the 5' RACE reads with MiXCR, one row per CDR3 protein. The sample holds 55,000 to 85,000 distinct CDR3 sequences; approximately 9.1% are singletons and the top ten take 15% to 18%. This sample comprised whole blood, obtained at baseline. These receptors came from an adult who was a healthcare worker with PCR-confirmed SARS-CoV-2 infection or an uninfected control (not recorded which).

This clonotype was seen only a few times. The rearrangement links TRBV12-3 or TRBV12-4 to TRBJ2-1; D may be TRBD1 or TRBD2 (5 bases each). The ends were cut back, 5 bases at V and 0 bases at J, with 11 bases in the middle. The CDR3 spans 15 residues. This CDR3 reads CASSKSGTSYNEQFF. CDR3 nucleotides: TGTGCCAGCAGTAAGTCCGGGACCTCCTACAATGAGCAGTTCTTC.

This clonotype was seen only a few times. This chain connects TRBV10-3 to TRBJ2-4, with D maybe TRBD1 (6 bases). V lost 6 bases, J lost 8 bases, and 11 bases lay in between. Germline V CDR1 and CDR2: ENHRY, SYGVKD. The CDR3 totals 12 residues. CDR3 nucleotides: TGTGCCATCAGGGATAACAGGGACATTCAGTACTTC. It codes for CAIRDNRDIQYF.